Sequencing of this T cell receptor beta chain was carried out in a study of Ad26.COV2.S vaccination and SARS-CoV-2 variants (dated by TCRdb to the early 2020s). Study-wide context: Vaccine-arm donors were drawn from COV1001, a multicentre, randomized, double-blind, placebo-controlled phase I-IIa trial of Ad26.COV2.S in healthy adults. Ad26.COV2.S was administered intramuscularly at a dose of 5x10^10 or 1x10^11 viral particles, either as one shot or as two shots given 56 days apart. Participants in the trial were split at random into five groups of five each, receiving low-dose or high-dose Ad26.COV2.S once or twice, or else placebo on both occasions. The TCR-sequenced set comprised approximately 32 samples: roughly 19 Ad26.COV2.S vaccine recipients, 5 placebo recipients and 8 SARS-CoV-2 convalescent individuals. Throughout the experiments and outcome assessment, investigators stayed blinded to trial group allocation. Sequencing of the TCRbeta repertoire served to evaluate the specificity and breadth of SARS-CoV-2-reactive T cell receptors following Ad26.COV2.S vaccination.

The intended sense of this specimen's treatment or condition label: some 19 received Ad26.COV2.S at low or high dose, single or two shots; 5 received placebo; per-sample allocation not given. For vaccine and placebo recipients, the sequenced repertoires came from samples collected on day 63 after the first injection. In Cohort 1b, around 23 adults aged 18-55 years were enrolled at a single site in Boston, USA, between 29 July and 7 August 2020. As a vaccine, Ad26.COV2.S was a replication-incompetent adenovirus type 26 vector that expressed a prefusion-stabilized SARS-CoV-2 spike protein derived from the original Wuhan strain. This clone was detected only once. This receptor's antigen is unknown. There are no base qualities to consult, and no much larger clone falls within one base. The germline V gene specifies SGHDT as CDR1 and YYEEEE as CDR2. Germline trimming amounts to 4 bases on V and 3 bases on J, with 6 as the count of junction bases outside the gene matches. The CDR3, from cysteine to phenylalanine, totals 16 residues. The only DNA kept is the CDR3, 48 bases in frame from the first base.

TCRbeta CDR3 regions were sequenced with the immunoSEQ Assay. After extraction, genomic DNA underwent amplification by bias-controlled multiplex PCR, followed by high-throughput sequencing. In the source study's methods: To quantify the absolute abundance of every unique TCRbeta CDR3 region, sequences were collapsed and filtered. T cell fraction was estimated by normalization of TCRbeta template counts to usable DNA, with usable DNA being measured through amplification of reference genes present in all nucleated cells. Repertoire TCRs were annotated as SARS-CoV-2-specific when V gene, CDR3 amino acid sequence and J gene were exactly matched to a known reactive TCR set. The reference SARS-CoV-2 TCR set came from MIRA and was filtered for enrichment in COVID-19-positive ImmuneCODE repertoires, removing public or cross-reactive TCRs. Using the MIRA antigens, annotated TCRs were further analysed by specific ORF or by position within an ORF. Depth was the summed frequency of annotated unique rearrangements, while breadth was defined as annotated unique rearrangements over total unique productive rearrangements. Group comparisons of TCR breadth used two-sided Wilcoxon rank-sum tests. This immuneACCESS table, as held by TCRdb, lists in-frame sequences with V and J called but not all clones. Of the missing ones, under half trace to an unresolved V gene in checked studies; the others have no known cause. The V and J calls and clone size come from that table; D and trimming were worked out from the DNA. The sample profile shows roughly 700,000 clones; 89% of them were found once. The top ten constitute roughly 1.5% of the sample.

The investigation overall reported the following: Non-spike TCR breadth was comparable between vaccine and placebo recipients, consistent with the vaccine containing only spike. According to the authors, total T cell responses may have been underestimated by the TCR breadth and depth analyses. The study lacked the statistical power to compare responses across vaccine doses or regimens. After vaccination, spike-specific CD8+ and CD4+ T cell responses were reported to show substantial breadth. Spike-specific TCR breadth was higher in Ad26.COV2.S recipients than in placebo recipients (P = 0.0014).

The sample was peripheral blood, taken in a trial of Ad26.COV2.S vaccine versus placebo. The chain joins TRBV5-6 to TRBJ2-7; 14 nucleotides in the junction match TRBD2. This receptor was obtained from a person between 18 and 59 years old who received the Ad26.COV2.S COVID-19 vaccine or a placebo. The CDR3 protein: CASSPGLAGVIYEQYF. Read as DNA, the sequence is TGTGCCAGCAGCCCGGGACTAGCGGGAGTAATCTACGAGCAGTACTTC.